These 15 T cell receptor beta chains were all obtained from the same sample, sequenced in a study of spatial heterogeneity in lung cancer. Overall study results and limits: Intratumoral expanded alpha and beta TCR counts were found to track tumor mutation counts.

The time point is: sample taken at primary tumor resection. For these receptors, no antigen is known. From the 5' RACE reads, TCRdb called clonotypes with MiXCR, one entry per CDR3 protein. The profile shows over 2,500 distinct CDR3 sequences, under 3.5% of them singletons. The sample here was lung tumor tissue, taken at surgery. The receptors come from a male donor with early-stage non-small cell lung cancer.

This clonotype has at least ten counts. The chain has TRBV7-2 and TRBJ2-1; a possible D gene is TRBD2 (6 bases). This CDR3 comprises 11 residues. Germline CDR1 reads SGHTA; CDR2 reads FQGNSA. V gave up 5 bases and J gave up 10 bases, with 9 bases separating them. CDR3 in DNA: TGTGCCAGCAGCCTACGGGGGGAGCAGTTCTTC. As protein: CASSLRGEQFF.

This clonotype is medium-sized. The rearrangement joins TRBV27 to TRBJ2-2; possibly TRBD1 or TRBD2 for D (5 bases each). Trimming left V 5 bases short and J 1 base short, with 8 bases between. From germline, CDR1 is MNHEY and CDR2 SMNVEV (reference sequence). The CDR3 is 14 residues long. CDR3 DNA: TGTGCCAGCAGTCCGGGACGGAACACCGGGGAGCTGTTTTTT. This gives the protein CASSPGRNTGELFF.

This clonotype was observed many times. This CDR3 is CASSYGAGGYYEQYF. CDR3 nucleotide sequence: TGTGCCAGCAGTTACGGAGCGGGGGGATACTACGAGCAGTACTTC. The V and J genes are TRBV6-2 or TRBV6-3 and TRBJ2-7; 9 positions match TRBD2. The CDR3 runs 15 residues. The V gene end was trimmed by 2 bases and the J gene end by 3 bases; junction bases not matched to a gene: 5. Germline V gives CDR1 MNHEY, CDR2 SVGEGT.

This clonotype was observed at least ten times. The rearrangement uses TRBV20-1 and TRBJ1-2, with D uncertain. This CDR3 has 13 residues. With 6 bases removed from V and 7 bases from J, the gap between germline ends came to 18 bases. Germline CDR1 is DFQATT and CDR2 is SNEGSKA (reference sequence). The CDR3 nucleotides read TGCAGTGCCACACAGTCCCAAGAGGTTGGCTACACCTTC. Amino acids: CSATQSQEVGYTF.

This clonotype has ten or more counts. This chain links TRBV10-2 with TRBJ2-7; D call uncertain. CDR1 WSHSY and CDR2 SAAADI come from the germline V gene. The CDR3 consists of 11 residues. Trimming shortened V by 4 bases and J by 2 bases, and 3 bases separated the two germline ends. The DNA of the CDR3 is TGCGCCAGCAGTGGGGCCTACGAGCAGTACTTC. Translated, it gives CASSGAYEQYF.

This clonotype counts as medium-sized. V gene TRBV2 combines with J gene TRBJ1-5; 8 positions agree with TRBD1. Germline values: CDR1 SNHLY, CDR2 FYNNEI. Losses at the gene ends were 7 bases for V and 2 bases for J; bases not matched to a gene: 7. The CDR3 runs 15 residues. CDR3 residues: CASTNGQGRNQPQHF. The CDR3 nucleotides are TGTGCCAGCACCAACGGACAGGGTCGCAATCAGCCCCAGCATTTT.

This clonotype is classed as medium-sized. This chain connects TRBV5-1 to TRBJ2-2; D call uncertain. Trimming pared 4 bases from V and 7 bases from J, leaving 20 bases between. This CDR3 comprises 16 residues. Germline values: CDR1 SGHRS, CDR2 YFSETQ. This CDR3 reads CASSLTPRGSGGELFF. The CDR3 nucleotides read TGCGCCAGCAGCCTAACACCCCGAGGATCAGGCGGGGAGCTGTTTTTT.

This clonotype was detected many times. The rearrangement joins TRBV24-1 to TRBJ2-2, with TRBD1 identical over 11 bases. With V trimmed by 5 bases and J by 7 bases, 2 bases remained unmatched. This CDR3 contains 14 residues. Per germline, CDR1 KGHDR and CDR2 SFDVKD. The CDR3 DNA follows: TGTGCCACCAGTGGCGGGACAGGGGGCGGGGAGCTGTTTTTT. It is translated as CATSGGTGGGELFF.

This clonotype is labeled as medium-sized. The V gene is TRBV24-1, the J gene TRBJ2-1; D possibly corresponds to TRBD2 (6 bases). CDR3 length equals 17 residues. The germline gives CDR1 KGHDR, CDR2 SFDVKD. With 5 bases removed from V and 0 bases from J, the gap between germline ends came to 16 bases. The CDR3, as DNA: TGTGCCACCAGTGCCTTGGGGGGAATTAGCTCCTACAATGAGCAGTTCTTC. The encoded protein is CATSALGGISSYNEQFF.

This clonotype has at least ten counts. V is TRBV3-1 and J is TRBJ2-4, with 12 bases that match TRBD2. The CDR3 consists of 19 residues. Looked up from germline, CDR1 is LGHDT and CDR2 is YNNKEL (reference sequence). Unmatched junction bases numbered 8, after V lost 1 base and J lost 1 base. The CDR3 here is CASSQGHTGLAGAKNIQYF. Here the CDR3 DNA reads TGTGCCAGCAGCCAAGGCCACACCGGACTAGCGGGGGCCAAAAACATTCAGTACTTC.

This clonotype was counted at least ten times. The chain has TRBV20-1 and TRBJ2-2; 7 bases line up with TRBD1. CDR3 size: 15 residues. V lost 5 bases and J lost 4; bases outside the gene matches: 10. From germline, CDR1 is DFQATT and CDR2 SNEGSKA (reference sequence). CDR3 in amino acids: CSARHDREGTGELFF. The CDR3 DNA reads TGCAGTGCTCGACACGACAGGGAAGGCACCGGGGAGCTGTTTTTT.

This clonotype was counted many times. This rearrangement joins TRBV2 to TRBJ2-6; 10 bases map to TRBD1. The J segment lost 2 bases and the V segment lost 6 bases, leaving 4 bases of the junction unmatched. The CDR3 loop spans 16 amino acids. Germline-derived CDR1 and CDR2 are SNHLY and FYNNEI. This CDR3 is CASSATGGAGANVLTF. The CDR3, as DNA: TGTGCCAGCAGCGCGACAGGGGGCGCTGGGGCCAACGTCCTGACTTTC.

This clonotype ranks as medium-sized. The chain has TRBV7-2 and TRBJ2-1; D possibly corresponds to TRBD2 (5 bases). Germline V gives CDR1 SGHTA, CDR2 FQGNSA. V was shortened by 4 bases and J by 1 base, with 11 bases between the two germline ends. This CDR3 region has 15 residues. CDR3 DNA sequence: TGTGCCAGCAGCTCGGACGGAGGATCCTACAATGAGCAGTTCTTC. This gives the protein CASSSDGGSYNEQFF.

This clonotype is termed medium-sized. The chain carries TRBV3-1 and TRBJ1-2; D possibly corresponds to TRBD1 (5 bases). The CDR3 has 13 amino acids. CDR1 and CDR2 from the germline V gene are LGHDT and YNNKEL (reference sequence). Trimming took 6 bases from V and 9 from J, leaving 17 bases between them. This chain's CDR3 is CASRREGARRYTF. The DNA for the CDR3 is TGTGCCAGCAGAAGGGAAGGGGCCCGACGCTACACCTTC.

This clonotype is medium-sized within its sample. The chain links TRBV7-9 to TRBJ1-2; D uncertain. Trimming removed 2 bases from V and 3 bases from J, with 4 bases in between. The CDR3 has 12 amino acids. The V gene's germline CDR1 is SEHNR and CDR2 FQNEAQ (reference sequence). CDR3 nucleotides: TGTGCCAGCAGCTTAAAGGACTATGGCTACACCTTC. Amino acid sequence: CASSLKDYGYTF. The complete variable domain, with remaining parts taken from reference TRBV7-9 and TRBJ1-2, reads DTGVSQNPRHKITKRGQNVTFRCDPISEHNRLYWYRQTLGQGPEFLTYFQNEAQLEKSRLLSDRFSAERPKGSFSTLEIQRTEQGDSAMYLCASSLKDYGYTFGSGTRLTVV.